Shown below are 28 T cell receptor beta chains from a single sample sequenced in a study of T cells in Graves' hyperthyroidism and ophthalmopathy. RNA transcripts were the template for amplifying TCR beta CDR3 regions. The TCR CDR3 was amplified in a first-round RT-PCR using the HTBI primer set. TCRdb re-called the multiplex PCR reads through MiXCR, storing one row per CDR3 protein. Of 600,000 to 900,000 distinct CDR3 sequences listed, over 15% were seen once; the top ten hold approximately 8%. Sequenced: blood. The receptors were gathered from a man between 18 and 29 years old with Graves' hyperthyroidism.

This clonotype has only one observation. The V gene is TRBV11-2, the J gene TRBJ2-2, with 11 bases that match TRBD1. V lost 5 bases to trimming and J lost 6 bases; unmatched junction nucleotides: 11. The CDR3 is 17 amino acids. In germline, CDR1 is SGHAT, CDR2 FQNNGV. In nucleotides, the CDR3 is TGTGCCAGCAGCACCACGGACAGGGGGCATTTGGCCGGGGAGCTGTTTTTT. Protein product: CASSTTDRGHLAGELFF.

In its sample, this clonotype was seen a few times. The J gene is TRBJ2-3, the V gene TRBV4-2; D unclear. CDR3 length equals 15 residues. V gave up 5 bases and J gave up 0 bases, with 12 bases separating them. CDR1 is LGHNA, CDR2 YNFKEQ, per germline. The CDR3 nucleotides are TGTGCCAGCAGCGCCCGGGCCGCTAGCACAGATACGCAGTATTTT. Translated: CASSARAASTDTQYF.

This clonotype was seen ten or more times. The gene calls are TRBV11-3 and TRBJ2-5; possible D gene TRBD1, 5 bases. Germline V lookup: CDR1 SGHNT, CDR2 YENEEA. Trimming stripped 5 bases from V and 2 bases from J, with 9 bases between. This CDR3 is built from 13 residues. The CDR3 is CASSRQSQETQYF. CDR3 in DNA: TGTGCCAGCAGCAGACAGAGTCAAGAGACCCAGTACTTC.

This clonotype was seen a few times. V gene TRBV7-9 combines with J gene TRBJ2-2, with D possibly being TRBD2 (5 bases). Deletions cut 5 bases from V and 2 bases from J, with 12 bases between. Germline V CDR1 and CDR2: SEHNR, FQNEAQ (reference sequence). The CDR3 loop spans 15 amino acids. Written as DNA, the CDR3 is TGTGCCAGCAGCGTTGCAAGCGGCAACACCGGGGAGCTGTTTTTT. Translation: CASSVASGNTGELFF.

The chain has TRBV4-1 and TRBJ1-1, with 7 bases matching TRBD1. The CDR3 is 16 residues long. J gave up 3 bases and V 1 base, and 8 bases lay outside the gene matches. Per germline, CDR1 MGHRA and CDR2 YSYEKL. The CDR3 DNA reads TGCGCCAGCAGCCAAGGGAGGGGGCGAGCGGACACTGAAGCTTTCTTT. It is translated as CASSQGRGRADTEAFF.

As regards this clonotype: This could be a read error, since a much larger clone is one nucleotide away. The CDR3 reads CASSRLDQGCEQFF. The DNA for the CDR3 is TGTGCCAGCTCACGTCTTGATCAGGGGTGTGAGCAGTTCTTC. This rearrangement joins TRBV18 to TRBJ2-1; weak D call: TRBD1 (6 bases). The V gene's germline CDR1 is KGHSH and CDR2 LQKENI. CDR3 length: 14 amino acids. Trimming removed 4 bases at V and 9 bases at J, with 16 bases between.

This chain joins TRBV7-9 and TRBJ2-6; D gene unclear. Per the germline V gene, CDR1 is SEHNR and CDR2 is FQNEAQ (reference sequence). The CDR3 extends over 21 amino acids. V was pared by 3 bases and J by 0 bases, with 24 bases between. Here the CDR3 reads CASSFSNTRLDSPSGANVLTF. The CDR3 DNA is TGTGCCAGCAGCTTTTCCAACACGCGGTTAGATTCTCCCTCTGGGGCCAACGTCCTGACTTTC.

This clonotype was recorded at least ten times. The chain combines TRBV12-3 or TRBV12-4 with TRBJ2-7; possible D gene TRBD2, 6 bases. V was cut by 6 bases and J by 3 bases, with 18 bases left in between. The CDR3 consists of 15 residues. CDR3 nucleotide sequence: TGTGCCAGCAGGGAGGGGTTGGAAGTTTTCTACGAGCAGTACTTC. It translates to CASREGLEVFYEQYF.

The sample holds a few counts of this clonotype. The J gene is TRBJ1-1, the V gene TRBV10-3; unclear D gene. The V end was cut by 4 bases, the J end by 0 bases, with 9 bases between. This CDR3 contains 14 residues. Germline CDR1 ENHRY, CDR2 SYGVKD. Written as DNA, the CDR3 is TGTGCCATCAGTGGGGATGAAATGAACACTGAAGCTTTCTTT. Amino acid sequence: CAISGDEMNTEAFF.

The chain couples TRBV5-1 to TRBJ2-1; 11 positions agree with TRBD2. The CDR3 runs 13 residues. The germline V gene has CDR1 SGHRS and CDR2 YFSETQ. This chain's CDR3 is CASWLAGGYEQFF. In DNA form, the CDR3 reads TGCGCATCGTGGCTAGCGGGAGGTTATGAGCAGTTCTTC.

The J gene is TRBJ2-3, the V gene TRBV7-9, with D perhaps TRBD2 (7 bases). The CDR3 runs to 16 residues. V shed 4 bases and J shed 2 bases, with 16 bases lying between them. Germline V gene sequence: CDR1 SEHNR, CDR2 FQNEAQ (reference sequence). The CDR3 loop reads CASSSTGGGSTDTQYF. Here the CDR3 DNA reads TGTGCCAGCAGCTCCACGGGGGGCGGTTCCACAGATACGCAGTATTTT.

In its sample, this clonotype was seen many times. V gene TRBV12-3 or TRBV12-4 combines with J gene TRBJ2-7; perhaps TRBD2 as D (6 bases). The CDR3 loop spans 13 amino acids. V lost 7 bases and J lost 4, with 14 bases in between. The CDR3 DNA sequence: TGTGCCAGCACCGTCGGAGGGGAATACGAGCAGTACTTC. Its translation is CASTVGGEYEQYF.

Ten or more counts support this clonotype. The CDR3 loop reads CATSDSTVEIFKAFF. The DNA of the CDR3 is TGTGCCACCAGTGATTCGACAGTCGAGATTTTTAAAGCTTTCTTT. V usage is TRBV24-1 and J usage is TRBJ1-1, with D possibly TRBD1 on 5 matching bases. CDR3 length: 15 amino acids. Trimming removed 2 bases at V and 9 bases at J, with 18 bases between. Germline V CDR1 and CDR2: KGHDR, SFDVKD.

This clonotype appeared a few times. The gene calls are TRBV29-1 and TRBJ1-4; 9 bases map to TRBD1. The CDR3 runs 12 residues. The ends lost 7 bases at V and 8 bases at J; junction bases unmatched: 5. CDR1 is SQVTM, CDR2 ANQGSEA, per germline. The CDR3 here is CSAGQGNEKLFF. The CDR3 coding sequence is TGCAGCGCCGGACAGGGGAACGAAAAACTGTTTTTT.

The chain carries TRBV6-1 and TRBJ2-7; D not resolved. Germline CDR1 reads MNHNS; CDR2 reads SASEGT. The CDR3 runs 13 residues. V was clipped by 7 bases and J by 4 bases, with 14 bases between them. In DNA form, the CDR3 reads TGTGCCAGCAACCAGGCCTCATCTTACGAGCAGTACTTC. Translation: CASNQASSYEQYF.

CDR3 coding DNA: TGTGCCAGCAGCCGAGTGGGAGGGGCAAAGAATGAGCAGTTCTTC. Its translation: CASSRVGGAKNEQFF. The V call is TRBV14, the J call TRBJ2-1, with TRBD2 identical over 7 bases. Germline lookup yields CDR1 SGHDN and CDR2 FVKESK. Unmatched junction bases numbered 10, after V lost 4 bases and J lost 7 bases. CDR3 length equals 15 residues. Filled out from reference TRBV14 and TRBJ2-1, the complete variable domain reads EAGVTQFPSHSVIEKGQTVTLRCDPISGHDNLYWYRRVMGKEIKFLLHFVKESKQDESGMPNNRFLAERTGGTYSTLKVQPAELEDSGVYFCASSRVGGAKNEQFFGPGTRLTVL.

This clonotype appeared many times. This rearrangement joins TRBV28 to TRBJ2-3; D might be TRBD1 or TRBD2, each matching 6 bases. The germline V gene encodes CDR1 MDHEN and CDR2 SYDVKM. There are 15 residues in the CDR3. V was shortened by 5 bases and J by 9 bases, with 21 bases between the two germline ends. As DNA, the CDR3 is TGTGCCAGCAGTCCCTGGGGGCTGCTACGGGGGACGCAGTATTTT. Translating it yields CASSPWGLLRGTQYF.

This clonotype showed up many times. V usage is TRBV6-1 and J usage is TRBJ2-1, with a tentative D call TRBD2 (6 bases). The CDR3 extends over 16 amino acids. V was clipped by 4 bases and J by 2 bases, with 15 bases between them. CDR1 and CDR2 (germline): MNHNS, SASEGT. CDR3 sequence: CASSARTTPPYNEQFF. CDR3 DNA: TGTGCCAGCAGTGCCAGGACTACCCCGCCCTACAATGAGCAGTTCTTC.

V is TRBV27 and J is TRBJ2-7; TRBD2 matches at 8 bases. Germline V gene sequence: CDR1 MNHEY, CDR2 SMNVEV (reference sequence). With V trimmed by 6 bases and J by 4 bases, 11 bases remained unmatched. The CDR3 extends over 15 amino acids. This CDR3 is CASRGHGLALYEQYF. For the CDR3, the DNA is TGTGCCAGCAGGGGGCACGGACTAGCCTTGTACGAGCAGTACTTC.

This clonotype was detected many times. This rearrangement joins TRBV18 to TRBJ2-1, with D unclear. The CDR3 sequence is 13 residues long. Germline-derived CDR1 and CDR2 are KGHSH and LQKENI. Trimming removed 0 bases at V and 5 bases at J, with 5 bases between. DNA of the CDR3: TGTGCCAGCTCACCACCGTCCAACAATGAGCAGTTCTTC. Translating gives CASSPPSNNEQFF.

The rearrangement links TRBV6-1 to TRBJ2-2; 8 positions match TRBD2. V shed 10 bases and J 4 bases; nucleotides not matched to a gene: 8. This CDR3 region has 14 residues. Per the germline V gene, CDR1 is MNHNS and CDR2 is SASEGT. The CDR3, as DNA: TGTGCCATCCAGACTAGCGATGGCACCGGGGAGCTGTTTTTT. Encoded protein: CAIQTSDGTGELFF.

The chain carries TRBV6-6 and TRBJ2-1; possibly TRBD2 for D (6 bases). Per the germline V gene, CDR1 is MNHNY and CDR2 is SVGAGI (reference sequence). This CDR3 has 16 residues. Trimming pared 0 bases from V and 6 bases from J, leaving 15 bases between. The CDR3 DNA is TGTGCCAGCAGTTACTCGCAGCGGGCCCAAACCAATGAGCAGTTCTTC. The encoded protein is CASSYSQRAQTNEQFF.

This clonotype was found many times. The rearrangement joins TRBV28 to TRBJ1-5; no firm D call. V was cut by 7 bases and J by 11 bases, with 18 bases left in between. CDR1 MDHEN and CDR2 SYDVKM come from the germline V gene. This CDR3 region has 13 residues. CDR3 nucleotide sequence: TGTGCCAGCAACCCCAACGCCCCGGCAGCCCAGCATTTT. Translated: CASNPNAPAAQHF.

In regard to this clonotype: Given a much more abundant clone one base away, this may be a read error. The chain is built from TRBV2 and TRBJ2-1; D is ambiguous. The CDR3 is 13 amino acids. Trimming took 4 bases from V and 11 from J, leaving 15 bases between them. The germline V gene encodes CDR1 SNHLY and CDR2 FYNNEI. The CDR3 DNA reads TGTGCCAGCAGTGCCGCCCTGGGGTGGAAGCAGTTCTTC. Translating it yields CASSAALGWKQFF.

This clonotype was observed many times. This chain links TRBV12-3 or TRBV12-4 with TRBJ2-5, with 8 bases fitting TRBD2. The CDR3 is 16 amino acids. Unmatched junction bases numbered 12, after V lost 2 bases and J lost 7 bases. The CDR3 region is CASSLSSGAGLGTQYF. CDR3 nucleotide sequence: TGTGCCAGCAGTTTAAGTAGCGGGGCAGGGCTCGGGACCCAGTACTTC.

At least ten counts were recorded for this clonotype. The chain recombines TRBV5-1 with TRBJ1-1; 10 nucleotides line up with TRBD1. There are 14 residues in the CDR3. CDR1 is SGHRS, CDR2 YFSETQ, per germline. J was trimmed by 4 bases and V by 5 bases; bases with no gene match: 5. The chain's CDR3 is CASSRQGASTEAFF. CDR3 nucleotides: TGCGCCAGCAGTCGACAGGGGGCTAGCACTGAAGCTTTCTTT.

The chain carries TRBV24-1 and TRBJ1-2, with unresolved D. V was shortened by 5 bases and J by 6 bases, with 15 bases between the two germline ends. This CDR3 spans 14 amino acids. CDR1 is KGHDR, CDR2 SFDVKD, per germline. This CDR3 is CATSATSIFDGYTF. CDR3 bases: TGTGCCACCAGTGCAACCTCCATTTTTGATGGCTACACCTTC.

This clonotype was seen only a few times. CDR3 in amino acids: CATSSRDSNYYGYTF. In DNA, the CDR3 is TGTGCCACCAGCAGCCGGGACAGTAACTACTATGGCTACACCTTC. The rearrangement links TRBV15 to TRBJ1-2; 7 bases align to TRBD1. CDR1 is LNHNV, CDR2 YYDKDF, per germline (reference sequence). V lost 3 bases to trimming and J lost 3 bases; unmatched junction nucleotides: 7. The CDR3 has 15 amino acids.